This T cell receptor beta chain was identified during a study of beta chain features in type 1 diabetes. Donors contributed one heparinised blood draw apiece, averaging roughly 100 mL. The authors sorted CD4+ naive, central memory, regulatory and stem cell-like memory cells via CD45RO/CCR7/CD25/CD127/CD95/CD27. Study results and caveats: In the patient group, naive, central memory and Treg TCRB repertoires seemed more alike than in the healthy donor group. Across all four CD4+ subsets, people with type 1 diabetes showed modestly shorter TCRB CDR3s.

On this clone: The antigen remains unidentified. One junction end does not reproduce the germline sequence, and a read error may be involved.

CDR1 is LGHNA, CDR2 YSLEER, per germline. This CDR3 comprises 14 residues. Expressed TCRB transcripts were sequenced because the entire RNA isolate underwent reverse transcription. Roughly 3.6 million reads per sample were averaged for naive, central memory and regulatory samples. Profiling relied on immunoSEQ multiplex PCR, and the TCRdb table lists in-frame clones only, not all of them. The sample lists about 340,000 clones, around 9.7% occurring once. The receptor comes from a young man with type 1 diabetes. Sequenced input: central memory CD4+ T cells from blood. The chain uses TRBV4-3 and TRBJ1-4; D remains unclear. Here the CDR3 reads CASSQDSFNEKLLF. DNA of the CDR3: TGCGCCAGCAGCCAAGACAGCTTTAATGAAAAACTGCTTTTT.